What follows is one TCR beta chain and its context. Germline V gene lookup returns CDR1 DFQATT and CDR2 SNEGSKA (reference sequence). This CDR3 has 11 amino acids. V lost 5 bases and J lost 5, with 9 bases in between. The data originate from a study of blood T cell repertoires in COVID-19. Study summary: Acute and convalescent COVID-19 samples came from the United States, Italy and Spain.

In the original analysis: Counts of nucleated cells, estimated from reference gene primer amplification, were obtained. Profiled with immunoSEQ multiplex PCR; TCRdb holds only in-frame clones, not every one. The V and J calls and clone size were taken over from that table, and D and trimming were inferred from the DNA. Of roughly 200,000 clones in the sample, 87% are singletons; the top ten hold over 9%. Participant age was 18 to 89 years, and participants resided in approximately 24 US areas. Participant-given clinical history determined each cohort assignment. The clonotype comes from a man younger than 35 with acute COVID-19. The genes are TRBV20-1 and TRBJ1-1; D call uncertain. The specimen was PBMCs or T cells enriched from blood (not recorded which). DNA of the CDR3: TGCAGTGCTTCCGGAGGGACTGAAGCTTTCTTT. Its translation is CSASGGTEAFF.